The 2 T cell receptor beta chains listed next were all sequenced from one sample in a study of blood T cell repertoires in COVID-19. Profiling relied on immunoSEQ multiplex PCR, and the TCRdb table lists in-frame clones only, not all of them. The sample lists roughly 33,000 clones; about 89% were seen once. Source material: peripheral blood. These receptors were collected from an older man with active COVID-19.

For the CDR3, the DNA is TGTGCCAGCAGACCTCGGACAGGGGCTAATTCACCCCTCCACTTT. Residues: CASRPRTGANSPLHF. The V gene is TRBV6-4, the J gene TRBJ1-6, with TRBD1 matching 9 bases. The CDR3 spans 15 residues. CDR1 and CDR2 from the germline V gene are MRHNA and SNTAGT. Trimming cost V 6 bases and J 6 bases; bases outside gene matches: 6.

This chain links TRBV5-4 with TRBJ1-1, with 7 bases fitting TRBD1. CDR3 length: 14 residues. Germline V lookup: CDR1 SGHNT, CDR2 YYREEE (reference sequence). After removal of 4 bases from V and 1 base from J, the junction contained 4 bases not matched to a gene. The DNA of the CDR3 is TGTGCCAGCAGCCCAACAGGGGCGAACACTGAAGCTTTCTTT. Protein product: CASSPTGANTEAFF. The full variable domain, its missing parts supplied by reference TRBV5-4 and TRBJ1-1, is ETGVTQSPTHLIKTRGQQVTLRCSSQSGHNTVSWYQQALGQGPQFIFQYYREEENGRGNFPPRFSGLQFPNYSSELNVNALELDDSALYLCASSPTGANTEAFFGQGTRLTVV.